This TCR beta chain came from a study of cytomegalovirus exposure and HLA in healthy donors. Findings and limits, study-wide: TCR beta V- and J-gene trimming, according to a later analysis, was linked to a missense DCLRE1C variant. Several V segments, TRBV6-2 and TRBV6-3 among them, could not be told apart and were dropped.

In the case of this clone: What it recognizes is unknown.

The PCR employed 60 Vbeta primers together with 13 Jbeta primers. Generated by immunoSEQ multiplex PCR, the TCRdb table keeps only in-frame clones and is missing some. Among under 130,000 clones listed, around 73% were seen once. The CDR3 extends over 14 amino acids. V was trimmed by 0 bases and J by 2 bases, leaving 8 bases between them. The germline gives CDR1 SGDLS, CDR2 YYNGEE. The chain combines TRBV9 with TRBJ1-2; D uncertain. The receptor's source is a young man in good health and CMV-seronegative. Sequenced material: PBMCs. CDR3 nucleotides: TGTGCCAGCAGCGTAGAGGTGACAAACTATGGCTACACCTTC. Protein sequence: CASSVEVTNYGYTF.